This T cell receptor (beta chain) was recorded in a study of response to subunit inactivated influenza vaccine. Only a few counts were recorded for this clonotype. The CDR3 runs to 13 residues. From germline, CDR1 is DFQATT and CDR2 SNEGSKA (reference sequence). MiXCR, run by TCRdb on the RT-PCR reads, gives a single entry per CDR3 protein. Here the sample spans 150,000 to 200,000 distinct CDR3 sequences, over 9.5% being singletons. In addition, the sample was reused for a study of T cells expressing NK-cell markers. That work contributes: Researchers built TCR beta cDNA using 5'RACE template switching with UMIs. Several of the experiments relied on an anti-gamma-delta TCR antibody so that only alpha-beta TCR T cells were sorted.

The chain couples TRBV20-1 to TRBJ2-4; D ambiguous. The specimen was CD8+ T cells sorted from PBMCs, collected roughly 12 days after vaccination. The sequence came from a man in his fifties or sixties who received an inactivated influenza vaccine. The CDR3 nucleotides are TGCAGCGAATCCCCCCCAGCCAAAAACATTCAGTACTTC. Translated, it gives CSESPPAKNIQYF.